Shown below are 25 T cell receptor beta chains from a single sample sequenced in a study of T cell clonality in common variable immunodeficiency. Some clones are missing from TCRdb's copy, which holds only in-frame ones; the method was immunoSEQ multiplex PCR. In total the sample includes about 34,000 clones, none of them seen once. The sequenced material came from peripheral blood mononuclear cells. These receptors were taken from a person between 18 and 75 years old in good health.

This clone was seen many times. The CDR3 goes on 3 residues after the read ends, and that part is filled in from the germline J gene. The chain uses TRBV7-8 and TRBJ2-1; D gene unclear. V was pared by 0 bases and J by 6 bases, with 9 bases between. The length of the CDR3 is 14 residues. The germline V gene has CDR1 SGHVS and CDR2 FQNEAQ. This CDR3 reads CASSLALRLNEQFF. Partial CDR3 DNA: TGTGCCAGCAGCTTAGCGCTGAGACTCAATGAG.

This clone came up many times. Sequencing ends 3 residues short of the CDR3 end; the germline J gene provides the rest. The chain carries TRBV6-2 or TRBV6-3 and TRBJ1-5; 7 bases line up with TRBD1. This CDR3 has 15 residues. Germline V CDR1 and CDR2: MNHEY, SVGEGT. The ends lost 6 bases at V and 2 bases at J; junction bases unmatched: 7. CDR3 DNA (partial): TGTGCCAGCAGACCAACCGGGACAGGCAATCAGCCC. This encodes CASRPTGTGNQP. The full CDR3 sequence reads CASRPTGTGNQPQHF.

This clone was recorded many times. The read ends 3 residues early relative to the CDR3; the germline J gene fills the gap. The rearrangement links TRBV18 to TRBJ2-3; possibly TRBD1 for D (6 bases). With 1 base removed from V and 2 bases from J, the gap between germline ends came to 10 bases. Germline values: CDR1 KGHSH, CDR2 LQKENI. The CDR3 has 15 residues. The chain's CDR3 is CASSPQGQHTDTQYF. The covered CDR3 bases are TGTGCCAGCTCACCACAAGGACAGCACACAGATACG.

There are many counts of this clone. The sequenced fragment ends 3 residues before the CDR3 boundary, so the rest is inferred from the germline J gene. The chain has TRBV9 and TRBJ2-7; 9 bases align to TRBD2. Germline V gene lookup returns CDR1 SGDLS and CDR2 YYNGEE. V shed 4 bases, J shed 0 bases, and the junction held 2 bases outside the gene matches. The CDR3 is 14 residues long. The covered CDR3 bases are TGTGCCAGCAGCCCTAGCGGGATCTCCTACGAG. This codes for CASSPSGISYE. The entire CDR3 reads CASSPSGISYEQYF.

This clone was seen ten or more times. Sequencing ends 3 residues short of the CDR3 end; the germline J gene provides the rest. The V and J genes are TRBV7-8 and TRBJ2-3; 7 bases match TRBD2. There are 13 residues in the CDR3. The V gene end was trimmed by 5 bases and the J gene end by 6 bases; junction bases not matched to a gene: 5. In germline, CDR1 is SGHVS, CDR2 FQNEAQ. The sequenced CDR3 bases are TGTGCCAGCAGCCGAGGACTAGATGATACG. Its protein is CASSRGLDDT. The entire CDR3 reads CASSRGLDDTQYF.

This clone was seen ten or more times. The read stops 3 residues short of the end of the CDR3; the missing end is completed from the germline J gene. The chain is built from TRBV7-9 and TRBJ1-1; D possibly corresponds to TRBD1 (6 bases). With 1 base removed from V and 7 bases from J, the gap between germline ends came to 10 bases. Germline-derived CDR1 and CDR2 are SEHNR and FQNEAQ (reference sequence). The CDR3 has 13 residues. CDR3 sequence: CASSLVTGFEAFF. The DNA read from the CDR3 is TGTGCCAGCAGCTTAGTCACAGGGTTTGAA. The full variable domain, its missing parts supplied by reference TRBV7-9 and TRBJ1-1, is DTGVSQNPRHKITKRGQNVTFRCDPISEHNRLYWYRQTLGQGPEFLTYFQNEAQLEKSRLLSDRFSAERPKGSFSTLEIQRTEQGDSAMYLCASSLVTGFEAFFGQGTRLTVV.

This clone has ten or more counts. The read ends 3 residues shy of where the CDR3 ends; the end is completed using the germline J gene. V gene TRBV10-3 combines with J gene TRBJ1-4; D perhaps matches TRBD1 (5 bases). This CDR3 is 12 amino acids long. The V end was cut by 5 bases, the J end by 7 bases, with 8 bases between. In germline, CDR1 is ENHRY, CDR2 SYGVKD. The CDR3 spells CAISPGREKLFF. CDR3 bases read: TGTGCCATCAGTCCAGGGCGTGAAAAA.

This clone was observed many times. Read sequence stops 3 residues before the CDR3 end, and the germline J gene provides the missing end. V and J are TRBV5-5 and TRBJ2-7; 7 positions match TRBD2. Germline CDR1 reads SGHKS; CDR2 reads YYEKEE (reference sequence). This CDR3 is built from 14 residues. Germline trimming cut 4 bases from V and 0 bases from J; bases unmatched to any gene: 4. CDR3 sequence reads: CASSPGTNSYEQYF. CDR3 DNA (partial): TGTGCCAGCAGCCCCGGGACTAACTCCTACGAG.

Many counts were recorded for this clone. The CDR3 loop is CASSPVETGGEQYF. The CDR3 bases that were read are TGTGCCAGCAGCCCGGTCGAGACAGGGGGCGAG. This chain connects TRBV5-6 to TRBJ2-7; 9 bases align to TRBD1. The read falls 3 residues short of the CDR3 end, and the missing part is taken from the germline J gene. Trimming took 4 bases from V and 6 from J; bases not matched to a gene: 8. CDR1 and CDR2 (germline): SGHDT, YYEEEE. This CDR3 region has 14 residues.

The table lists this clone with many counts. The read finishes 3 residues shy of the CDR3 end, and the germline J gene is used to complete it. The genes are TRBV7-2 and TRBJ1-6; a weak D match, TRBD1 (5 bases). Looked up from germline, CDR1 is SGHTA and CDR2 is FQGNSA. The CDR3 has 15 residues. The V end was cut by 5 bases, the J end by 7 bases, with 15 bases between. The part of the CDR3 DNA that was read is TGTGCCAGCAGCCCCCCCGGGGGATCCAATTCACCC. Encoded protein: CASSPPGGSNSP. Given in full, the CDR3 is CASSPPGGSNSPLHF.

In its sample, this clone was seen many times. The read ends 3 residues early relative to the CDR3; the germline J gene fills the gap. V gene TRBV12-5 combines with J gene TRBJ1-1, with 10 bases that match TRBD1. This CDR3 comprises 16 residues. CDR1 LGHNT and CDR2 FRNRAP come from the germline V gene. V gave up 5 bases and J gave up 3 bases; unmatched junction bases: 9. Incomplete CDR3 DNA: TGTGCTAGTGGTCGGGACAGGGGAACCCTAGACACTGAA. Translating gives CASGRDRGTLDTE. The entire CDR3 is CASGRDRGTLDTEAFF. Full variable domain (rest looked up from reference TRBV12-5 and TRBJ1-1): DARVTQTPRHKVTEMGQEVTMRCQPILGHNTVFWYRQTMMQGLELLAYFRNRAPLDDSGMPKDRFSAEMPDATLATLKIQPSEPRDSAVYFCASGRDRGTLDTEAFFGQGTRLTVV.

This clone was detected many times. The CDR3 end falls 3 residues outside the read, so it is completed with the germline J gene. The chain links TRBV5-1 to TRBJ1-4, with D perhaps matching TRBD1 (6 bases). Trimming removed 2 bases from V and 3 bases from J, with 8 bases in between. CDR3 length: 14 amino acids. Germline CDR1 SGHRS, CDR2 YFSETQ. The sequenced CDR3 bases are TGCGCCAGCAGCTTAGCAGGGGCTAATGAAAAA. This translates into CASSLAGANEK. From start to end, the CDR3 is CASSLAGANEKLFF.

Ten or more counts support this clone. From the germline J gene comes the end of the CDR3, since the read stops 3 residues before it. J is TRBJ2-7 and V is TRBV28, with 8 positions matching TRBD2. Losses at the gene ends were 6 bases for V and 6 bases for J; bases not matched to a gene: 13. From germline, CDR1 is MDHEN and CDR2 SYDVKM. The CDR3 extends over 15 amino acids. The sequenced CDR3 bases are TGTGCCAGCAGGACCTCCAGCGGGGGCGGCGGCGAG. This gives the protein CASRTSSGGGGE. The whole CDR3 region reads CASRTSSGGGGEQYF. Full variable domain (outside the CDR3, taken from reference TRBV28 and TRBJ2-7): DVKVTQSSRYLVKRTGEKVFLECVQDMDHENMFWYRQDPGLGLRLIYFSYDVKMKEKGDIPEGYSVSREKKERFSLILESASTNQTSMYLCASRTSSGGGGEQYFGPGTRLTVT.

At least ten counts were recorded for this clone. Read data end 3 residues before the CDR3 end; the end is taken from the germline J gene. This chain links TRBV13 with TRBJ2-3, with D possibly TRBD1 on 6 matching bases. This CDR3 comprises 15 residues. V lost 5 bases to trimming and J lost 0 bases, with 12 bases between them. Germline loops: CDR1 PRHDT, CDR2 FYEKMQ (reference sequence). The CDR3 bases that were read are TGTGCCAGCAGCAACCGGGACACTAGCACAGATACG. This encodes CASSNRDTSTDT. The full CDR3 is CASSNRDTSTDTQYF.

This clone was seen more than once but under ten times. The read stops 3 residues short of the end of the CDR3; the missing end is completed from the germline J gene. The rearrangement uses TRBV7-2 and TRBJ1-2; 11 bases match TRBD1. V dropped 6 bases and J dropped 4; count of bases not matched to a gene: 4. The length of the CDR3 is 14 residues. CDR1 and CDR2 from the germline V gene are SGHTA and FQGNSA. The covered CDR3 bases are TGTGCCAGCAGTTTGGACAGGGGGCCCTATGGC. Translated: CASSLDRGPYG. The whole CDR3 protein is CASSLDRGPYGYTF.

The table lists this clone with many counts. Read data end 3 residues before the CDR3 end; the end is taken from the germline J gene. The V gene is TRBV6-2 or TRBV6-3, the J gene TRBJ2-7, with D perhaps TRBD2 (5 bases). Germline V gene lookup returns CDR1 MNHEY and CDR2 SVGEGT. CDR3 length: 15 residues. V lost 0 bases and J lost 5, with 14 bases in between. The CDR3 DNA, read in part, is TGTGCCAGCAGTTACTCGTCGGGGAGTACCCACGAG. Its translation is CASSYSSGSTHE. The full CDR3 reads CASSYSSGSTHEQYF.

The table lists this clone with many counts. The read falls 3 residues short of the CDR3 end, and the missing part is taken from the germline J gene. The V gene is TRBV12-5, the J gene TRBJ2-7, with TRBD1 matching 7 bases. The CDR3 covers 14 residues. CDR1 is LGHNT, CDR2 FRNRAP, per germline. With V trimmed by 2 bases and J by 5 bases, 6 bases remained unmatched. The sequenced part of the CDR3 DNA is TGTGCTAGTGGTTTGAAAACCGGGACAGACGAG. It encodes CASGLKTGTDE. The whole CDR3 protein is CASGLKTGTDEQYF.

This clone was counted many times. The CDR3 end is not reached by the read, which stops 3 residues before it; the germline J gene fills it in. V and J are TRBV2 and TRBJ1-2, with 9 nucleotides matching TRBD1. V lost 9 bases and J lost 2; bases outside the gene matches: 4. CDR1 SNHLY and CDR2 FYNNEI come from the germline V gene. This CDR3 comprises 13 residues. The chain's CDR3 is CARTTGGNYGYTF. Partial CDR3 DNA: TGTGCCAGAACGACAGGGGGGAACTATGGC.

The table lists this clone with many counts. The read terminates 3 residues ahead of where the CDR3 ends, so the germline J gene completes it. This rearrangement joins TRBV5-1 to TRBJ2-5; D is possibly TRBD1 or TRBD2 (7 bases each). Germline lookup yields CDR1 SGHRS and CDR2 YFSETQ. V shed 5 bases and J shed 5 bases, with 19 bases lying between them. The CDR3 spans 15 residues. The CDR3 loop is CASSSFQGGGETQYF. The sequenced part of the CDR3 DNA is TGCGCCAGCAGTTCGTTCCAGGGAGGGGGCGAGACC.

This clone was counted many times. The read ends 3 residues before the CDR3 terminus; that terminus is restored from the germline J gene. The V and J genes are TRBV12-3 or TRBV12-4 and TRBJ1-5; 11 bases are shared with TRBD1. This CDR3 is 14 amino acids long. The V and J ends lost 6 bases and 8 bases, in that order; junction bases with no gene match: 6. The CDR3 sequence is CASRPRTGGKPQHF. Partial CDR3 DNA: TGTGCCAGCAGACCCCGGACAGGGGGCAAGCCC.

The part of the CDR3 DNA that was read is TGTGCCAGCAGCTTAGACTCACGTAATCAGCCC. This gives the protein CASSLDSRNQP. The full-length CDR3 reads as CASSLDSRNQPQHF. The rearrangement uses TRBV7-8 and TRBJ1-5; no clear D. The DNA ends 3 residues before the CDR3 does, and the rest of the CDR3 is filled in from the germline J gene. The CDR3 spans 14 residues. V was cut by 1 base and J by 4 bases, with 8 bases left in between. Germline CDR1 is SGHVS and CDR2 is FQNEAQ.

This clone was observed at least ten times. The CDR3 end falls 3 residues outside the read, so it is completed with the germline J gene. The rearrangement links TRBV30 to TRBJ2-7; tentative D call: TRBD2 (7 bases). The V gene lost 3 bases and the J gene lost 5 bases, with 17 bases spanning the gap. The germline V gene has CDR1 GTSNPN and CDR2 SVGIG (reference sequence). The length of the CDR3 is 14 residues. This CDR3 is CAWRDQGRGDEQYF. The CDR3 bases that were read are TGTGCCTGGAGGGACCAGGGGAGGGGTGACGAG.

This clone was detected ten times or more. The read terminates 3 residues ahead of where the CDR3 ends, so the germline J gene completes it. V usage is TRBV11-2 and J usage is TRBJ1-1, with no clear D. Germline CDR1 reads SGHAT; CDR2 reads FQNNGV. The CDR3 is 11 amino acids. CDR3 sequence reads: CASSPQTGAFF. CDR3 DNA, as far as it was read: TGTGCCAGCAGCCCACAGACCGGA.

This clone has ten or more counts. The read falls 3 residues short of the CDR3 end, and the missing part is taken from the germline J gene. The chain links TRBV19 to TRBJ2-2; D may be TRBD1 (5 bases). With 5 bases removed from V and 8 bases from J, the gap between germline ends came to 9 bases. Germline CDR1 LNHDA, CDR2 SQIVND (reference sequence). This CDR3 has 12 residues. The part of the CDR3 DNA that was read is TGTGCCAGTAGTCCAGGGATAGGGGAG. This gives the protein CASSPGIGE. The CDR3 in its entirety is CASSPGIGELFF.

This clone has a count of ten or more. The read terminates 3 residues before the CDR3 end, so the remaining end is supplied by the germline J gene. The chain combines TRBV11-2 with TRBJ1-4, with D maybe TRBD1 (5 bases). Trimming took off 3 bases at V and 4 bases at J, with 9 bases between the two ends. The CDR3 contains 14 residues. In germline, CDR1 is SGHAT, CDR2 FQNNGV. The CDR3 sequence: CASSFRAGNEKLFF. CDR3 bases read: TGTGCCAGCAGCTTCAGGGCCGGTAATGAAAAA.